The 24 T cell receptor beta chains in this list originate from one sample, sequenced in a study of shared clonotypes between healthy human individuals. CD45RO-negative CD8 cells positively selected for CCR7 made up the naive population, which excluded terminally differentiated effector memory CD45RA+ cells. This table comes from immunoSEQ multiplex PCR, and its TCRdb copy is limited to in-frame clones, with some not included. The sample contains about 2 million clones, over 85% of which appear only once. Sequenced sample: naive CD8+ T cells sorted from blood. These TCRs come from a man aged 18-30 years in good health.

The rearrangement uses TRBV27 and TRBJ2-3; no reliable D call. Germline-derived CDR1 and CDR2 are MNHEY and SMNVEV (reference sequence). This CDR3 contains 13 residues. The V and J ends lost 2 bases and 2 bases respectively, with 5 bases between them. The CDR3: CASSLGNTDTQYF. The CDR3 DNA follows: TGTGCCAGCAGTTTAGGAAACACAGATACGCAGTATTTT.

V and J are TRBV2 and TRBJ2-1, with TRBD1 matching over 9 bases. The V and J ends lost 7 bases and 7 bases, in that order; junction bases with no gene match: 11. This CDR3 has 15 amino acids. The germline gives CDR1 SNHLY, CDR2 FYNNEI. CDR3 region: CASNRDRDGQNEQFF. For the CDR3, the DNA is TGTGCCAGCAATCGGGACAGGGACGGTCAGAATGAGCAGTTCTTC.

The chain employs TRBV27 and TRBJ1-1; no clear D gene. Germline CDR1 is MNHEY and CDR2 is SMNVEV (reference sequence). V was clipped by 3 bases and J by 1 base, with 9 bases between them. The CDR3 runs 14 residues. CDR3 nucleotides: TGTGCCAGCAGTTTTCAGGCGAGGAACACTGAAGCTTTCTTT. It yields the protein CASSFQARNTEAFF.

CDR3 in DNA: TGCGCCAGCAGTGATTTTACGGACTCCTACGAGCAGTACTTC. Its translation: CASSDFTDSYEQYF. This sequence joins TRBV10-2 and TRBJ2-7, with D unclear. Trimming cost V 3 bases and J 0 bases, with 9 bases left between them. The CDR3 is made up of 14 amino acids. Germline V gene sequence: CDR1 WSHSY, CDR2 SAAADI.

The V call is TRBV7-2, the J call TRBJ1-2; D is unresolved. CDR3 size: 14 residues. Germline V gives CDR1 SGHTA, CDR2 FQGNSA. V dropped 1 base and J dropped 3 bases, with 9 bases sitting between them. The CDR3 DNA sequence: TGTGCCAGCAGCTTAGAATCAGCCGACTATGGCTACACCTTC. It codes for CASSLESADYGYTF.

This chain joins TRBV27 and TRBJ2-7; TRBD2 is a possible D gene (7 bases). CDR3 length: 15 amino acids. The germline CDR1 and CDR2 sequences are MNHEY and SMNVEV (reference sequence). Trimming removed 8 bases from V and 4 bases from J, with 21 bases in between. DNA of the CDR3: TGTGCCAGCCAATACAGCGGGGCAGGGGTGTACGAGCAGTACTTC. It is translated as CASQYSGAGVYEQYF.

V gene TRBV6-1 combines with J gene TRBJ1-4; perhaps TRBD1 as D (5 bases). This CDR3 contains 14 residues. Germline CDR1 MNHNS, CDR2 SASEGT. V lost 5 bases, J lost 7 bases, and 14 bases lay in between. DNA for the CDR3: TGTGCCAGCAGTCGTCTGGGGGGGTCTGAAAAACTGTTTTTT. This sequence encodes CASSRLGGSEKLFF.

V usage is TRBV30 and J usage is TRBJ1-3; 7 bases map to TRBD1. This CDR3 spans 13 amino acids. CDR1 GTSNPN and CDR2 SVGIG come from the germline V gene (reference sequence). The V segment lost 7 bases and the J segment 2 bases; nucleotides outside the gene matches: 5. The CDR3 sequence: CALWQGAGNTIYF. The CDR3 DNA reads TGTGCCTTGTGGCAGGGGGCTGGAAACACCATATATTTT.

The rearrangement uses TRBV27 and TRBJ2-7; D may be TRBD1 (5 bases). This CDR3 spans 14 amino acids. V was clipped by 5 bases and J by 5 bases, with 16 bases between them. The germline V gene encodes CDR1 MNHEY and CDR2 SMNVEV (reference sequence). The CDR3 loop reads CASSPRSRADEQYF. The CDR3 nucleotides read TGTGCCAGCAGTCCCCGGAGCAGGGCCGACGAGCAGTACTTC.

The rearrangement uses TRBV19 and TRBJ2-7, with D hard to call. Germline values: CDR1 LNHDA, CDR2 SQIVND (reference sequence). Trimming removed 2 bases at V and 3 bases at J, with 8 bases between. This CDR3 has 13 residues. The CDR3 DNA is TGTGCCAGTAGTATAAATGACAACTACGAGCAGTACTTC. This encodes CASSINDNYEQYF.

The CDR3 loop is CASRGGPGEAFF. The CDR3 coding sequence is TGTGCCAGCAGAGGGGGCCCCGGTGAAGCTTTCTTT. The chain is built from TRBV6-1 and TRBJ1-1, with TRBD1 identical over 7 bases. V was clipped by 6 bases and J by 7 bases; unmatched bases: 5. This CDR3 spans 12 amino acids. In germline, CDR1 is MNHNS, CDR2 SASEGT.

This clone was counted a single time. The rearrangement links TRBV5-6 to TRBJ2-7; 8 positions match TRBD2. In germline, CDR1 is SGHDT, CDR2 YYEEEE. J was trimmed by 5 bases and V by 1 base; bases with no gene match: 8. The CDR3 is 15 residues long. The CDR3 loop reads CASSLLGLEVHEQYF. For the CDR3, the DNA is TGTGCCAGCAGCTTGTTGGGACTAGAGGTCCACGAGCAGTACTTC.

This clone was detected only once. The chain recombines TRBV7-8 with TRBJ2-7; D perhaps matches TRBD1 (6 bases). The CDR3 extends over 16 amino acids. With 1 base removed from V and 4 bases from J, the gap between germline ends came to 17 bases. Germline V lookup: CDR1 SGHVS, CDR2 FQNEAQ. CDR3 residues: CASSLVVATGPYEQYF. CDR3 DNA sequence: TGTGCCAGCAGCTTAGTAGTAGCGACAGGACCGTACGAGCAGTACTTC.

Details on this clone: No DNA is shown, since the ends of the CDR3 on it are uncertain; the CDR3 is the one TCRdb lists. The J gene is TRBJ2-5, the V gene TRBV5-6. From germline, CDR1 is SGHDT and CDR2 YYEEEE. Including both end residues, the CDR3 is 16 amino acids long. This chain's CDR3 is CASSLAFLERGETQYF.

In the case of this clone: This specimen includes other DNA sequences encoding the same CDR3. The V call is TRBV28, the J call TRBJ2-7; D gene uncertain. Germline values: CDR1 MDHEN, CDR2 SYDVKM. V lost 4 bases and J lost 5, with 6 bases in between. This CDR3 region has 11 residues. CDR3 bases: TGTGCCAGCAGTTACGGCCACGAGCAGTACTTC. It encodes CASSYGHEQYF.

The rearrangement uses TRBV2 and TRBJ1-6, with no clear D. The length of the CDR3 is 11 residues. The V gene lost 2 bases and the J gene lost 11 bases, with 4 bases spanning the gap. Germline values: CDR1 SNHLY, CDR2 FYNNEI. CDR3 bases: TGTGCCAGCAGTGAATCGGCACCCCTCCACTTT. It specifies CASSESAPLHF.

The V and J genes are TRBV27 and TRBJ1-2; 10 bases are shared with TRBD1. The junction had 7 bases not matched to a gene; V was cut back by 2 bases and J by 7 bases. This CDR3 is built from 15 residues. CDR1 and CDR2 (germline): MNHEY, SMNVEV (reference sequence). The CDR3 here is CASSLSAGTGVGYTF. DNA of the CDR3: TGTGCCAGCAGTTTAAGCGCCGGGACAGGGGTTGGCTACACCTTC.

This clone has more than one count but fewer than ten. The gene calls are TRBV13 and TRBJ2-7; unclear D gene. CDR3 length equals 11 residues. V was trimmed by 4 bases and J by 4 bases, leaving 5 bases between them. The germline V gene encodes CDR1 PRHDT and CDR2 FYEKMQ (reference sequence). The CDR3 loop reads CASSSRYEQYF. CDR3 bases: TGTGCCAGCAGCTCGCGATACGAGCAGTACTTC.

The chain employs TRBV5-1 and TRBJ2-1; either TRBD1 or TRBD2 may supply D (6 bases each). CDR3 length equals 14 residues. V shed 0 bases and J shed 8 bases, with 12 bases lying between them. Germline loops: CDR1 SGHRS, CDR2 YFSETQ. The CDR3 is CASSLEGGIDEQFF. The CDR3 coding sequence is TGCGCCAGCAGCTTGGAGGGGGGCATCGATGAGCAGTTCTTC.

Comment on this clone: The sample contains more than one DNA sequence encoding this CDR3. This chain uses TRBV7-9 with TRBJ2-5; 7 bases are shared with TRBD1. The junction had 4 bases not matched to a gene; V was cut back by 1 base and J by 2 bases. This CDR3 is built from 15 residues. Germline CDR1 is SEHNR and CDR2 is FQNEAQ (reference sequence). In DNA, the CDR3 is TGTGCCAGCAGCTTAGGACAGGGCGGGCAAGAGACCCAGTACTTC. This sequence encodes CASSLGQGGQETQYF.

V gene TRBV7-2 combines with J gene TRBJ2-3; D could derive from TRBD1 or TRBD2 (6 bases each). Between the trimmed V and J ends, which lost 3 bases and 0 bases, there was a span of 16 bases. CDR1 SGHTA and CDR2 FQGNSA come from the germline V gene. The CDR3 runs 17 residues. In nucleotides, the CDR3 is TGTGCCAGCAGCTTCGAGGATTGGGGGGCTAGCACAGATACGCAGTATTTT. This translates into CASSFEDWGASTDTQYF.

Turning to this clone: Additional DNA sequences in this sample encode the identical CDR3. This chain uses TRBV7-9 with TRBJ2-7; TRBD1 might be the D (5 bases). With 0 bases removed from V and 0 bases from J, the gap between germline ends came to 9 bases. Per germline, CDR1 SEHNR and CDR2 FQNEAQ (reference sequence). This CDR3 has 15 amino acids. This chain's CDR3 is CASSLAQGFSYEQYF. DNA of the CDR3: TGTGCCAGCAGCTTAGCCCAGGGTTTCTCCTACGAGCAGTACTTC.

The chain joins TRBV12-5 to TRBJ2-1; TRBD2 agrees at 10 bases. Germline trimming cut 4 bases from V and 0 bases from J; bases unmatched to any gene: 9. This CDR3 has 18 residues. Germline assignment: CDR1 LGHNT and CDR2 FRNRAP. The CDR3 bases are TGTGCTAGTGGTTCCTCATCTCTAGCGGGAGACTCCTACAATGAGCAGTTCTTC. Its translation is CASGSSSLAGDSYNEQFF.

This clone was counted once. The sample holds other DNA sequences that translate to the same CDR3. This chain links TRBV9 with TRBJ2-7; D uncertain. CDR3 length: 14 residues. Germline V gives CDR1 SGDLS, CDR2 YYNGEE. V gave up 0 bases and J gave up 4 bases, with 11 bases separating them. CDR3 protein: CASSVATGSYEQYF. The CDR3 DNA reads TGTGCCAGCAGCGTAGCTACCGGGTCATACGAGCAGTACTTC.